One and the same sample provided the 26 T cell receptor beta chains below, sequenced in a study of blood T cell repertoires in COVID-19. The method was immunoSEQ multiplex PCR; TCRdb's version includes in-frame clones alone and lacks a portion of them. This repertoire shows some 260,000 clones, roughly 87% found once; its top ten account for under 4%. Sequencing was carried out using peripheral blood. These receptor sequences come from a man in his late teens or twenties with active or convalescent COVID-19.

The V gene is TRBV28, the J gene TRBJ1-2, with a possible D match to TRBD1 (6 bases). The V end lost 6 bases, the J end lost 0 bases, and 14 bases lay between the germline ends. Germline CDR1 reads MDHEN; CDR2 reads SYDVKM. This CDR3 is built from 15 residues. CDR3 region: CASSRDRRANYGYTF. CDR3 nucleotide sequence: TGTGCCAGCAGCCGAGACAGGCGAGCTAACTATGGCTACACCTTC.

The chain has TRBV19 and TRBJ2-6; D might be TRBD2 (6 bases). The germline V gene has CDR1 LNHDA and CDR2 SQIVND (reference sequence). V gave up 2 bases and J gave up 0 bases, with 14 bases separating them. CDR3 length: 18 residues. This CDR3 reads CASSISASASSGANVLTF. The DNA for the CDR3 is TGTGCCAGTAGTATATCCGCTAGCGCTAGCTCTGGGGCCAACGTCCTGACTTTC. Using reference TRBV19 and TRBJ2-6 for the parts outside the CDR3, the full variable domain is DGGITQSPKYLFRKEGQNVTLSCEQNLNHDAMYWYRQDPGQGLRLIYYSQIVNDFQKGDIAEGYSVSREKKESFPLTVTSAQKNPTAFYLCASSISASASSGANVLTFGAGSRLTVL.

The V call is TRBV30, the J call TRBJ1-3; no definite D call. This CDR3 has 13 residues. V was trimmed by 0 bases and J by 7 bases, leaving 10 bases between them. CDR1 is GTSNPN and CDR2 is SVGIG in the germline V gene (reference sequence). For the CDR3, the DNA is TGTGCCTGGAGTGTAGCCGGGAGGAACACCATATATTTT. This gives the protein CAWSVAGRNTIYF.

The chain is built from TRBV7-9 and TRBJ2-1; 12 nucleotides agree with TRBD2. Per germline, CDR1 SEHNR and CDR2 FQNEAQ (reference sequence). V gave up 5 bases and J gave up 8 bases; unmatched junction bases: 7. The CDR3 runs to 15 residues. The CDR3 loop is CASSILAGGRYEQFF. DNA for the CDR3: TGTGCCAGCAGCATACTAGCGGGAGGACGGTATGAGCAGTTCTTC. Based on the CDR3 plus reference TRBV7-9 and TRBJ2-1, the full variable domain is DTGVSQNPRHKITKRGQNVTFRCDPISEHNRLYWYRQTLGQGPEFLTYFQNEAQLEKSRLLSDRFSAERPKGSFSTLEIQRTEQGDSAMYLCASSILAGGRYEQFFGPGTRLTVL.

Only one count was recorded for this clone. The chain couples TRBV15 to TRBJ2-7, with 7 bases lining up with TRBD1. Germline lookup yields CDR1 LNHNV and CDR2 YYDKDF (reference sequence). The J segment lost 3 bases and the V segment lost 1 base, leaving 3 bases of the junction unmatched. CDR3 size: 14 residues. DNA of the CDR3: TGTGCCACCAGCAGAGGATCAGGGGGCTACGAGCAGTACTTC. This encodes CATSRGSGGYEQYF. Using reference TRBV15 and TRBJ2-7 for the parts outside the CDR3, the full variable domain is DAMVIQNPRYQVTQFGKPVTLSCSQTLNHNVMYWYQQKSSQAPKLLFHYYDKDFNNEADTPDNFQSRRPNTSFCFLDIRSPGLGDTAMYLCATSRGSGGYEQYFGPGTRLTVT.

The rearrangement uses TRBV19 and TRBJ2-1, with 8 bases aligning to TRBD2. V lost 6 bases to trimming and J lost 2 bases; unmatched junction nucleotides: 6. The V gene's germline CDR1 is LNHDA and CDR2 SQIVND (reference sequence). This CDR3 spans 15 amino acids. The CDR3, as DNA: TGTGCCAGTAGGTTACTAGCGGAAACCTACAATGAGCAGTTCTTC. It encodes CASRLLAETYNEQFF.

The chain's CDR3 is CASSHRGQEKLFF. The CDR3 DNA reads TGCGCCAGCAGTCACAGGGGGCAGGAAAAACTGTTTTTT. The V call is TRBV4-1, the J call TRBJ1-4; 9 positions match TRBD1. Per germline, CDR1 MGHRA and CDR2 YSYEKL. The junction had 4 bases not matched to a gene; V was cut back by 6 bases and J by 8 bases. The CDR3 extends over 13 amino acids.

This chain joins TRBV4-2 and TRBJ1-1; no clear D gene. In germline, CDR1 is LGHNA, CDR2 YNFKEQ. V gave up 3 bases and J gave up 1 base, with 12 bases separating them. This CDR3 region has 15 residues. The CDR3 bases are TGTGCCAGCAGCCAGAAGGAGGGAGGGAACACTGAAGCTTTCTTT. It codes for CASSQKEGGNTEAFF.

The V call is TRBV5-4, the J call TRBJ1-2, with 11 bases fitting TRBD1. J lost 5 bases, V lost 5 bases, and 5 bases had no gene match. CDR3 size: 14 residues. CDR1 is SGHNT, CDR2 YYREEE, per germline (reference sequence). The CDR3 protein is CASSPGQGAYGYTF. In DNA, the CDR3 is TGTGCCAGCAGTCCCGGACAGGGGGCATATGGCTACACCTTC.

The chain uses TRBV7-6 and TRBJ1-4; D is perhaps TRBD1 (6 bases). V lost 2 bases to trimming and J lost 4 bases, with 20 bases between them. Germline V gene sequence: CDR1 SGHVS, CDR2 FNYEAQ. The CDR3 consists of 18 residues. CDR3 residues: CASSLMVRGRRGNEKLFF. The DNA of the CDR3 is TGTGCCAGCAGCTTAATGGTCAGGGGACGCCGAGGTAATGAAAAACTGTTTTTT.

This clone occurred once. The rearrangement uses TRBV6-4 and TRBJ2-1; D perhaps matches TRBD1 (5 bases). CDR1 is MRHNA and CDR2 is SNTAGT in the germline V gene. The V and J ends lost 0 bases and 2 bases respectively, with 8 bases between them. The CDR3 is 15 amino acids. The CDR3 nucleotides read TGTGCCAGCAGTGACTCGATGGACACCTACAATGAGCAGTTCTTC. Translation: CASSDSMDTYNEQFF.

V gene TRBV3-1 (or the pseudogene TRBV3-2) combines with J gene TRBJ1-6; 8 nucleotides align to TRBD1. This CDR3 is 18 amino acids long. Trimming took 7 bases from V and 7 from J; bases not matched to a gene: 18. CDR1 and CDR2 (germline): LGHDT, YNNKEL (reference sequence). CDR3: CASNLRTGRFAGNSPLHF. CDR3 nucleotide sequence: TGTGCCAGCAATTTGAGGACAGGGAGATTTGCTGGCAATTCACCCCTCCACTTT.

This chain connects TRBV7-2 to TRBJ1-1; 8 nucleotides align to TRBD1. The trim removed 5 bases at V and 10 bases at J, leaving 9 bases unmatched. CDR1 and CDR2 from the germline V gene are SGHTA and FQGNSA. This CDR3 is built from 13 residues. The CDR3 bases are TGTGCCAGCAGCGGCCGGACAGGGCTTGTAGCTTTCTTT. This codes for CASSGRTGLVAFF. The complete variable domain, with remaining parts taken from reference TRBV7-2 and TRBJ1-1, reads GAGVSQSPSNKVTEKGKDVELRCDPISGHTALYWYRQSLGQGLEFLIYFQGNSAPDKSGLPSDRFSAERTGGSVSTLTIQRTQQEDSAVYLCASSGRTGLVAFFGQGTRLTVV.

CDR3: CASSVGPAGQPQHF. CDR3 DNA: TGTGCCAGCAGTGTGGGGCCTGCCGGGCAGCCCCAGCATTTT. The V and J genes are TRBV6-4 and TRBJ1-5; TRBD1 is a possible D gene (5 bases). The germline V gene has CDR1 MRHNA and CDR2 SNTAGT. The CDR3 contains 14 residues. The V and J ends lost 4 bases and 7 bases respectively, with 14 bases between them.

This chain links TRBV30 with TRBJ1-2; TRBD1 matches 10 bases. The CDR3 covers 16 residues. The germline V gene has CDR1 GTSNPN and CDR2 SVGIG (reference sequence). J was trimmed by 5 bases and V by 2 bases; bases with no gene match: 11. For the CDR3, the DNA is TGTGCCTGGAGTCTTACGACCGGGACAGGGGTGTATGGCTACACCTTC. Amino acids: CAWSLTTGTGVYGYTF.

The chain links TRBV27 to TRBJ2-5, with D tentatively TRBD1 (7 bases). The CDR3 is 16 amino acids. Trimming left V 5 bases short and J 5 bases short, with 21 bases between. Per the germline V gene, CDR1 is MNHEY and CDR2 is SMNVEV (reference sequence). The CDR3: CASSLRQGLAEETQYF. In nucleotides, the CDR3 is TGTGCCAGCAGTCTCAGACAGGGTTTAGCGGAGGAGACCCAGTACTTC.

For this clone: At the DNA level, this CDR3 is encoded by other sequences in the same sample as well. The chain is built from TRBV4-3 and TRBJ2-7; TRBD2 is a possible D gene (7 bases). This CDR3 is built from 15 residues. The germline V gene has CDR1 LGHNA and CDR2 YSLEER. V shed 0 bases and J shed 4 bases, with 13 bases lying between them. The CDR3 protein is CASSQEGRGAYEQYF. In DNA, the CDR3 is TGCGCCAGCAGCCAAGAGGGACGGGGGGCGTACGAGCAGTACTTC.

The chain links TRBV28 to TRBJ2-3, with D tentatively TRBD1 (5 bases). V shed 3 bases and J shed 4 bases, with 8 bases lying between them. The V gene's germline CDR1 is MDHEN and CDR2 SYDVKM. The CDR3 is 13 residues long. In DNA, the CDR3 is TGTGCCAGCAGTTTGACAGCCCCAGATACGCAGTATTTT. It is translated as CASSLTAPDTQYF.

The chain carries TRBV4-3 and TRBJ2-1; possibly TRBD1 for D (6 bases). Germline loops: CDR1 LGHNA, CDR2 YSLEER. Between the trimmed V and J ends, which lost 0 bases and 12 bases, there was a span of 18 bases. CDR3 length: 15 amino acids. The CDR3 loop reads CASSQEVQGLGAQFF. The CDR3 coding sequence is TGCGCCAGCAGCCAAGAGGTTCAGGGGCTCGGGGCGCAGTTCTTC.

The chain has TRBV5-1 and TRBJ2-7; D might be TRBD2 (5 bases). The CDR3 has 15 amino acids. Germline CDR1 and CDR2: SGHRS and YFSETQ. V lost 3 bases and J lost 5, with 18 bases in between. The CDR3 protein is CASSWLGAEVDEQYF. CDR3 DNA sequence: TGCGCCAGCAGCTGGCTTGGAGCGGAGGTCGACGAGCAGTACTTC.

V usage is TRBV2 and J usage is TRBJ1-6; 7 nucleotides agree with TRBD1. J gave up 7 bases and V 7 bases, and 10 bases lay outside the gene matches. The CDR3 runs to 15 residues. CDR1 is SNHLY and CDR2 is FYNNEI in the germline V gene. The CDR3 DNA sequence: TGTGCCAGCAAGAGGCTGAGACAGGGAAATTCACCCCTCCACTTT. Residues: CASKRLRQGNSPLHF.

The J gene is TRBJ2-3, the V gene TRBV27; TRBD2 aligns across 9 bases. The CDR3 loop spans 14 amino acids. V trimming: 8 bases; J trimming: 2 bases; junction bases outside the gene matches: 5. Germline V gives CDR1 MNHEY, CDR2 SMNVEV (reference sequence). The CDR3 is CASAGLAPTDTQYF. In DNA form, the CDR3 reads TGTGCCAGCGCGGGACTAGCTCCCACAGATACGCAGTATTTT.

V and J are TRBV15 and TRBJ1-1; a weak D match, TRBD1 (5 bases). This CDR3 comprises 15 residues. V dropped 5 bases and J dropped 1 base, with 14 bases sitting between them. Per germline, CDR1 LNHNV and CDR2 YYDKDF (reference sequence). CDR3 nucleotides: TGTGCCACCAGCCCTCGACAGCTTTCGAACACTGAAGCTTTCTTT. Protein: CATSPRQLSNTEAFF.

The V gene is TRBV15, the J gene TRBJ2-1; D is possibly TRBD2 (5 bases). CDR3 length equals 16 residues. V was shortened by 0 bases and J by 0 bases, with 9 bases between the two germline ends. In germline, CDR1 is LNHNV, CDR2 YYDKDF (reference sequence). CDR3 protein: CATSRDPGFSYNEQFF. The CDR3 DNA is TGTGCCACCAGCAGAGATCCGGGGTTCTCCTACAATGAGCAGTTCTTC.

The CDR3 sequence is CASGSGGTLNTEAFF. CDR3 nucleotide sequence: TGTGCCAGCGGCTCCGGAGGCACCTTGAACACTGAAGCTTTCTTT. This sequence joins TRBV6-5 and TRBJ1-1; D is ambiguous. The CDR3 length is 15 residues. Trimming pared 8 bases from V and 0 bases from J, leaving 16 bases between. Per the germline V gene, CDR1 is MNHEY and CDR2 is SVGAGI.

V and J are TRBV5-1 and TRBJ1-1; TRBD1 might be the D (6 bases). V gave up 0 bases and J gave up 1 base, with 10 bases separating them. This CDR3 comprises 15 residues. Germline-derived CDR1 and CDR2 are SGHRS and YFSETQ. CDR3 sequence: CASSLVQGGNTEAFF. The CDR3 coding sequence is TGCGCCAGCAGCTTGGTACAGGGTGGGAACACTGAAGCTTTCTTT.